This T cell receptor beta chain is from a study of blood T cell repertoires in COVID-19. Across the study: COVID-19 samples, acute and convalescent, were from the United States, Italy and Spain.

Clones were read by immunoSEQ multiplex PCR, and TCRdb kept only the in-frame ones, dropping some. The profile shows 200,000 or so clones, nearly 90% of them singletons. The CDR3 extends over 15 amino acids. Trimming shortened V by 0 bases and J by 5 bases, and 13 bases separated the two germline ends. The germline V gene has CDR1 LGHNA and CDR2 YSLEER. The sequencing sample was made of peripheral blood. This chain links TRBV4-3 with TRBJ1-2, with D hard to call. This TCR derives from a man aged 50 to 60 with COVID-19, enrolled during active disease. CDR3 nucleotide sequence: TGCGCCAGCAGCCAAGATTTTGGTGGGAGTTATGGCTACACCTTC. Translating gives CASSQDFGGSYGYTF.